The 8 T cell receptor beta chains given below trace back to one sample, sequenced in a study of T cell repertoires and HLA-DP antigens. TCRdb's copy holds only in-frame clones and misses some; the assay was immunoSEQ multiplex PCR. This sample carries about 73,000 clones, roughly 78% of them seen once, and the ten largest clones take 1.6%. Antigens of these TCRs are unknown. The sequenced sample was CD4+ T cells from PBMCs. Receptors originate from a man aged 55 to 70 in good health and CMV-seronegative.

This sequence joins TRBV4-2 and TRBJ2-1, with 7 bases matching TRBD2. This CDR3 has 13 residues. The V segment lost 8 bases and the J segment 3 bases; nucleotides outside the gene matches: 4. Germline V lookup: CDR1 LGHNA, CDR2 YNFKEQ. The CDR3 sequence is CASGREVYNEQFF. CDR3 coding DNA: TGTGCCAGCGGGAGGGAGGTCTACAATGAGCAGTTCTTC.

The CDR3 protein is CASSFHLRGAGGEAFF. The CDR3 region has the DNA TGTGCCAGCAGTTTTCACCTGCGGGGGGCTGGAGGAGAAGCTTTCTTT. J is TRBJ1-1 and V is TRBV6-5; D might be TRBD1 (6 bases). This CDR3 comprises 16 residues. V lost 4 bases to trimming and J lost 8 bases, with 23 bases between them. Germline CDR1 reads MNHEY; CDR2 reads SVGAGI.

This clone showed up just a few times. V gene TRBV5-1 combines with J gene TRBJ1-2; TRBD1 is a possible D gene (6 bases). CDR1 is SGHRS and CDR2 is YFSETQ in the germline V gene. The CDR3 runs to 14 residues. With 1 base removed from V and 7 bases from J, the gap between germline ends came to 14 bases. In DNA form, the CDR3 reads TGCGCCAGCAGCTTGAATCCAGGGGCCCGTGGCTACACCTTC. Residues: CASSLNPGARGYTF.

The chain couples TRBV6-5 to TRBJ2-7, with TRBD1 matching 12 bases. V shed 2 bases, J shed 9 bases, and the junction held 8 bases outside the gene matches. The germline CDR1 and CDR2 sequences are MNHEY and SVGAGI. The CDR3 covers 15 residues. DNA for the CDR3: TGTGCCAGCAGTTACGGGACAGGGGGCGTGGGTGGGCAGTACTTC. Protein: CASSYGTGGVGGQYF.

The chain combines TRBV11-2 with TRBJ2-3; 8 bases match TRBD2. The V gene's germline CDR1 is SGHAT and CDR2 FQNNGV. The CDR3 is made up of 17 amino acids. After removal of 1 base from V and 1 base from J, the junction contained 7 bases not matched to a gene. The CDR3 DNA reads TGTGCCAGCAGCTTAGGTACTGCGGGGGGACGCACAGATACGCAGTATTTT. Translation gives CASSLGTAGGRTDTQYF.

The chain combines TRBV6-5 with TRBJ1-3; D remains ambiguous. Deletions cut 0 bases from V and 0 bases from J, with 9 bases between. There are 16 residues in the CDR3. Germline loops: CDR1 MNHEY, CDR2 SVGAGI. Here the CDR3 DNA reads TGTGCCAGCAGTTACTCGAGACGGACCTCTGGAAACACCATATATTTT. It specifies CASSYSRRTSGNTIYF.

By proportion, this clone is medium-sized. V gene TRBV5-4 combines with J gene TRBJ2-2; D unresolved. V lost 0 bases and J lost 9, with 9 bases in between. Germline V gene sequence: CDR1 SGHNT, CDR2 YYREEE (reference sequence). CDR3 length: 13 amino acids. CDR3 region: CASSLGGSRELFF. CDR3 DNA: TGTGCCAGCAGCTTGGGCGGATCCAGGGAGCTGTTTTTT.

V is TRBV5-4 and J is TRBJ1-2; D gene unclear. The CDR3 loop spans 13 amino acids. From germline, CDR1 is SGHNT and CDR2 YYREEE (reference sequence). V lost 2 bases to trimming and J lost 7 bases, with 12 bases between them. The CDR3 sequence is CASSFERVGGYTF. The CDR3 coding sequence is TGTGCCAGCAGCTTTGAAAGGGTGGGTGGCTACACCTTC.